Below, 27 T cell receptor beta chains from the same sample are listed, as sequenced in a study of cytomegalovirus exposure and HLA in healthy donors. The primer mix had 60 Vbeta and 13 Jbeta primers. Using immunoSEQ multiplex PCR, the repertoire was profiled, and TCRdb retains in-frame clones only, with some absent. This sample has about 82,000 clones, with roughly four fifths found just once. The sample comprised PBMCs. These receptors all come from a woman aged 45-65 years in good health and CMV-seropositive.

The count of this clone is one. This chain connects TRBV18 to TRBJ2-1, with D tentatively TRBD2 (5 bases). The length of the CDR3 is 15 residues. Germline CDR1 KGHSH, CDR2 LQKENI. Trimming took off 0 bases at V and 0 bases at J, with 6 bases between the two ends. CDR3 nucleotides: TGTGCCAGCTCACCACCGCTAGCCTCCTACAATGAGCAGTTCTTC. Amino acid sequence: CASSPPLASYNEQFF.

This clone was seen only once. The chain links TRBV29-1 to TRBJ1-2, with D tentatively TRBD1 (5 bases). CDR1 and CDR2 from the germline V gene are SQVTM and ANQGSEA. V dropped 4 bases and J dropped 3 bases, with 15 bases sitting between them. The length of the CDR3 is 14 residues. The CDR3 coding sequence is TGCAGCGTTGCCCCAGCAGGGCCGGACTATGGCTACACCTTC. It encodes CSVAPAGPDYGYTF. The full variable domain, completed using reference TRBV29-1 and TRBJ1-2, is SAVISQKPSRDICQRGTSLTIQCQVDSQVTMMFWYRQQPGQSLTLIATANQGSEATYESGFVIDKFPISRPNLTFSTLTVSNMSPEDSSIYLCSVAPAGPDYGYTFGSGTRLTVV.

This chain links TRBV29-1 with TRBJ2-3, with 8 bases fitting TRBD1. The V segment lost 3 bases and the J segment 6 bases; nucleotides outside the gene matches: 8. Germline V lookup: CDR1 SQVTM, CDR2 ANQGSEA. CDR3 size: 14 residues. CDR3 sequence (DNA): TGCAGCGTTGATGGTCAGGGGGCAGAGGATACGCAGTATTTT. As protein: CSVDGQGAEDTQYF.

The V gene is TRBV19, the J gene TRBJ1-1; no clear D. The V and J ends lost 7 bases and 3 bases respectively, with 6 bases between them. The CDR3 runs 11 residues. In germline, CDR1 is LNHDA, CDR2 SQIVND (reference sequence). For the CDR3, the DNA is TGTGCCAGTACTTTGTACACTGAAGCTTTCTTT. As protein: CASTLYTEAFF.

This chain's CDR3 is CASSFGESTEAFF. CDR3 coding DNA: TGTGCCAGCAGTTTCGGTGAGAGCACTGAAGCTTTCTTT. The gene calls are TRBV27 and TRBJ1-1; D is unresolved. V shed 3 bases and J shed 4 bases, with 9 bases lying between them. Germline V lookup: CDR1 MNHEY, CDR2 SMNVEV (reference sequence). The CDR3 is made up of 13 amino acids.

The V gene is TRBV7-8, the J gene TRBJ1-5, with a possible D match to TRBD1 (6 bases). Germline CDR1 SGHVS, CDR2 FQNEAQ. The CDR3 covers 18 residues. V shed 5 bases and J shed 0 bases, with 20 bases lying between them. CDR3 sequence (DNA): TGTGCCAGCAGCAGATACCGGGACACTGGATATAGCAATCAGCCCCAGCATTTT. Translating gives CASSRYRDTGYSNQPQHF. The full variable domain, with the rest looked up from reference TRBV7-8 and TRBJ1-5, is GAGVSQSPRYKVAKRGQDVALRCDPISGHVSLFWYQQALGQGPEFLTYFQNEAQLDKSGLPSDRFFAERPEGSVSTLKIQRTQQEDSAVYLCASSRYRDTGYSNQPQHFGDGTRLSIL.

About this clone itself: Other DNA variants within this sample encode the same CDR3. The chain combines TRBV28 with TRBJ1-4; D is perhaps TRBD1 (5 bases). The CDR3 spans 13 residues. V was cut by 3 bases and J by 8 bases, with 10 bases left in between. Germline CDR1 is MDHEN and CDR2 is SYDVKM. CDR3 sequence (DNA): TGTGCCAGCAGTTTGACCAGGGTCGAAAAACTGTTTTTT. Translated: CASSLTRVEKLFF.

V gene TRBV28 combines with J gene TRBJ2-1; 11 bases match TRBD2. The ends lost 6 bases at V and 3 bases at J; junction bases unmatched: 19. The CDR3 is made up of 20 amino acids. Germline V gene sequence: CDR1 MDHEN, CDR2 SYDVKM. CDR3 in DNA: TGTGCCAGCAGCAGGGGGCGCAACCCGGGACTAGCGGACCACTACAATGAGCAGTTCTTC. It encodes CASSRGRNPGLADHYNEQFF.

The chain couples TRBV2 to TRBJ2-3, with 10 positions matching TRBD2. CDR1 is SNHLY, CDR2 FYNNEI, per germline. Trimming took 3 bases from V and 4 from J; bases not matched to a gene: 7. This CDR3 has 16 amino acids. The CDR3 here is CASSERSGRGADTQYF. For the CDR3, the DNA is TGTGCCAGCAGTGAGAGAAGCGGGAGGGGAGCAGATACGCAGTATTTT.

The CDR3 nucleotides read TGTGCCAGCAGTGAAGCGAGGATCTGGAGCGAAGCTTTCTTT. It yields the protein CASSEARIWSEAFF. The chain is built from TRBV6-1 and TRBJ1-1; D gene ambiguous. Trimming took off 0 bases at V and 8 bases at J, with 13 bases between the two ends. This CDR3 contains 14 residues. Germline assignment: CDR1 MNHNS and CDR2 SASEGT.

The chain carries TRBV5-1 and TRBJ1-3; the match to TRBD1 covers 7 bases. V was pared by 2 bases and J by 0 bases, with 2 bases of the junction left unmatched. Germline CDR1 SGHRS, CDR2 YFSETQ. This CDR3 spans 15 amino acids. The CDR3 spells CASSLQGRSGNTIYF. CDR3 sequence (DNA): TGCGCCAGCAGCTTACAGGGGCGCTCTGGAAACACCATATATTTT.

This sequence joins TRBV15 and TRBJ1-3; unclear D gene. CDR3 length: 14 residues. Germline CDR1 is LNHNV and CDR2 is YYDKDF (reference sequence). V lost 1 base and J lost 4, with 8 bases in between. The CDR3 nucleotides are TGTGCCACCAGCAGAGGAGGGCGCGGAAACACCATATATTTT. Translating gives CATSRGGRGNTIYF.

The rearrangement links TRBV15 to TRBJ2-6; D might be TRBD2 (6 bases). The ends were cut back, 5 bases at V and 1 base at J, with 9 bases in the middle. Germline values: CDR1 LNHNV, CDR2 YYDKDF (reference sequence). CDR3 length: 15 amino acids. CDR3 sequence (DNA): TGTGCCACCAGCGGGACTGGTTCTGGGGCCAACGTCCTGACTTTC. Translating gives CATSGTGSGANVLTF.

The chain couples TRBV18 to TRBJ2-1; unclear D gene. Germline V gene sequence: CDR1 KGHSH, CDR2 LQKENI. V gave up 0 bases and J gave up 7 bases, with 7 bases separating them. The CDR3 has 13 amino acids. The CDR3 region has the DNA TGTGCCAGCTCACCACCGTCTCTTAATGAGCAGTTCTTC. Its protein product is CASSPPSLNEQFF. Based on the CDR3 plus reference TRBV18 and TRBJ2-1, the full variable domain is NAGVMQNPRHLVRRRGQEARLRCSPMKGHSHVYWYRQLPEEGLKFMVYLQKENIIDESGMPKERFSAEFPKEGPSILRIQQVVRGDSAAYFCASSPPSLNEQFFGPGTRLTVL.

The genes are TRBV28 and TRBJ2-1, with a weak D call TRBD2 (5 bases). Germline values: CDR1 MDHEN, CDR2 SYDVKM. V lost 2 bases, J lost 2 bases, and 13 bases lay in between. This CDR3 spans 16 amino acids. The CDR3 DNA reads TGTGCCAGCAGTTTAAAGGCTAGCCTTACCTACAATGAGCAGTTCTTC. It translates to CASSLKASLTYNEQFF.

The chain carries TRBV6-5 and TRBJ1-2; 7 bases agree with TRBD1. V shed 6 bases and J 0 bases; nucleotides not matched to a gene: 1. This CDR3 comprises 13 residues. From germline, CDR1 is MNHEY and CDR2 SVGAGI. The chain's CDR3 is CASRTGTNYGYTF. In DNA form, the CDR3 reads TGTGCCAGCAGGACAGGGACTAACTATGGCTACACCTTC.

The J gene is TRBJ2-7, the V gene TRBV11-3; TRBD2 might be the D (5 bases). Germline CDR1 and CDR2: SGHNT and YENEEA. Trimming left V 4 bases short and J 0 bases short, with 19 bases between. CDR3 length: 17 amino acids. CDR3 amino acids: CASSSTQGLFNSYEQYF. DNA of the CDR3: TGTGCCAGCAGCTCCACTCAAGGACTCTTCAACTCCTACGAGCAGTACTTC.

This clone was found once. The chain carries TRBV27 and TRBJ1-6; D is perhaps TRBD1 (6 bases). V was cut by 5 bases and J by 6 bases, with 17 bases left in between. Germline assignment: CDR1 MNHEY and CDR2 SMNVEV (reference sequence). The CDR3 is 16 residues long. The CDR3 nucleotides read TGTGCCAGCAGTCACGGGACATCCGACCGTAATTCACCCCTCCACTTT. Protein product: CASSHGTSDRNSPLHF.

The J gene is TRBJ2-2, the V gene TRBV5-4, with TRBD2 identical over 8 bases. V was pared by 1 base and J by 4 bases, with 3 bases of the junction left unmatched. CDR1 is SGHNT, CDR2 YYREEE, per germline (reference sequence). This CDR3 is 15 amino acids long. CDR3 protein: CASSLKTSATGELFF. Here the CDR3 DNA reads TGTGCCAGCAGCTTGAAGACTAGCGCCACCGGGGAGCTGTTTTTT.

This clone was detected only a few times. The chain has TRBV28 and TRBJ1-4; D may be TRBD1 (6 bases). Trimming cost V 8 bases and J 5 bases, with 15 bases left between them. The CDR3 length is 14 residues. CDR1 and CDR2 from the germline V gene are MDHEN and SYDVKM. The CDR3 loop is CASGRTVKNEKLFF. The DNA for the CDR3 is TGTGCCAGCGGCAGGACAGTAAAAAATGAAAAACTGTTTTTT.

The rearrangement uses TRBV7-8 and TRBJ1-5, with D hard to call. V was clipped by 0 bases and J by 6 bases, with 6 bases between them. The length of the CDR3 is 13 residues. From germline, CDR1 is SGHVS and CDR2 FQNEAQ. The DNA for the CDR3 is TGTGCCAGCAGCTTAGCCGTCGGTCAGCCCCAGCATTTT. The encoded protein is CASSLAVGQPQHF.

This clone was picked up a small number of times. The chain uses TRBV21-1 and TRBJ2-1; the DNA was not used to check the table's D call, TRBD2. TRBV21-1 is recorded as a pseudogene. The CDR3 contains 17 residues. CDR3 loop: CASSKIECGGRYNEQFF. DNA for the CDR3: TGTGCCAGCAGCAAAATTGAGTGTGGCGGGAGGTACAATGAGCAGTTCTTC.

This rearrangement joins TRBV27 to TRBJ2-5; D remains unclear. CDR1 and CDR2 (germline): MNHEY, SMNVEV (reference sequence). The CDR3 has 13 amino acids. V lost 3 bases, J lost 2 bases, and 7 bases lay in between. CDR3 sequence (DNA): TGTGCCAGCAGTTTGTACGGGCAAGAGACCCAGTACTTC. Translation gives CASSLYGQETQYF.

The CDR3 DNA is TGTGCCAGTAGTATGAGCCAGGGGGCGCGGAACACTGAAGCTTTCTTT. Its translation is CASSMSQGARNTEAFF. The chain recombines TRBV19 with TRBJ1-1; the match to TRBD1 covers 8 bases. The CDR3 spans 16 residues. Germline V gene lookup returns CDR1 LNHDA and CDR2 SQIVND (reference sequence). Losses at the gene ends were 3 bases for V and 1 base for J; bases not matched to a gene: 7. Together with reference TRBV19 and TRBJ1-1, the CDR3 gives the full variable domain: DGGITQSPKYLFRKEGQNVTLSCEQNLNHDAMYWYRQDPGQGLRLIYYSQIVNDFQKGDIAEGYSVSREKKESFPLTVTSAQKNPTAFYLCASSMSQGARNTEAFFGQGTRLTVV.

V usage is TRBV30 and J usage is TRBJ2-7; possibly TRBD2 for D (6 bases). This CDR3 contains 13 residues. Germline V gene sequence: CDR1 GTSNPN, CDR2 SVGIG (reference sequence). V lost 2 bases and J lost 0, with 8 bases in between. The CDR3 loop is CAWSMDYSYEQYF. CDR3 DNA sequence: TGTGCCTGGAGTATGGACTACTCCTACGAGCAGTACTTC.

This chain links TRBV5-1 with TRBJ1-3; 9 bases align to TRBD1. The germline gives CDR1 SGHRS, CDR2 YFSETQ. Trimming removed 0 bases from V and 0 bases from J; junction bases left unmatched: 4. The CDR3 spans 17 residues. In DNA form, the CDR3 reads TGCGCCAGCAGCTTGGCCGGGACAGGGTTCTCTGGAAACACCATATATTTT. Protein product: CASSLAGTGFSGNTIYF. The full variable domain, with the rest looked up from reference TRBV5-1 and TRBJ1-3, is KAGVTQTPRYLIKTRGQQVTLSCSPISGHRSVSWYQQTPGQGLQFLFEYFSETQRNKGNFPGRFSGRQFSNSRSEMNVSTLELGDSALYLCASSLAGTGFSGNTIYFGEGSWLTVV.

This clone is a singleton in its sample. The chain employs TRBV6-5 and TRBJ1-2; TRBD1 matches at 9 bases. Germline V gives CDR1 MNHEY, CDR2 SVGAGI. J gave up 3 bases and V 5 bases, and 4 bases lay outside the gene matches. This CDR3 region has 14 residues. The CDR3 DNA sequence: TGTGCCAGCAGTCCGGGACAGGGCGACTATGGCTACACCTTC. Translated, it gives CASSPGQGDYGYTF.